A selection of T cell receptor beta chains follows, all from one sample in a study of naive and memory T cell subsets. TCRdb re-called the UMI-ligation and nested PCR reads with MiXCR, one entry per CDR3 protein. The table records about 90,000 distinct CDR3 sequences, roughly 12% of them present only once. Sequences were obtained from naive CD4+ T cells from blood. These receptors all come from a human donor in good health. The CDR3 runs from the conserved cysteine through the conserved F or W. A D gene is named only where the DNA matches it firmly. Expanded clones get a size class; other rows say once, few or many, or leave the size out.

V	D	length	size	J	CDR3	DNA
TRBV6-5	TRBD1	15	many	TRBJ2-2	CASSSRDRVTGELFF	TGTGCCAGCAGTTCCCGGGACAGGGTGACCGGGGAGCTGTTTTTT
TRBV29-1	.	13	many	TRBJ1-5	CSVGRDSNQPQHF	TGCAGCGTCGGACGGGACTCTAATCAGCCCCAGCATTTT
TRBV10-3	.	15	.	TRBJ2-3	CASSPQQGTGDTQYF	TGTGCCTCCTCCCCCCAGCAGGGGACCGGAGATACGCAGTATTTT
TRBV5-6	TRBD2	16	few	TRBJ2-3	CASSLRTSGRVDTQYF	TGTGCCAGCAGCTTGAGGACTAGCGGGAGGGTGGATACGCAGTATTTT
TRBV11-3	.	17	.	TRBJ2-1	CASSSGVSGGTHNEQFF	TGTGCCAGCAGCTCAGGGGTATCGGGGGGCACCCACAATGAGCAGTTCTTC
TRBV7-2	.	15	.	TRBJ2-1	CANSLGMTARDEQFF	TGTGCCAACAGCTTAGGCATGACCGCACGAGATGAGCAGTTCTTC
TRBV7-8	.	17	.	TRBJ2-1	CASSLVWTPSSNNEQFF	TGTGCCAGCAGCTTAGTTTGGACTCCCTCCTCGAACAATGAGCAGTTCTTC
TRBV18	TRBD1	13	.	TRBJ2-1	CASLRDRSNEQFF	TGTGCCAGCCTCCGGGACAGAAGCAATGAGCAGTTCTTC
TRBV20-1	.	13	many	TRBJ2-1	CSAKVAEYNEQFF	TGCAGTGCTAAGGTAGCGGAGTACAATGAGCAGTTCTTC
TRBV7-9	.	12	few	TRBJ2-7	CASSLSAYEQYF	TGTGCCAGCAGCTTATCGGCCTACGAGCAGTACTTC
TRBV20-1	.	18	many	TRBJ2-3	CSARVTPGHEASTDTQYF	TGCAGTGCTAGAGTTACCCCTGGCCACGAGGCTAGCACAGATACGCAGTATTTT
TRBV15	.	15	many	TRBJ2-7	CATSRGSFSAYEQYF	TGTGCCACCAGCAGAGGGTCTTTCTCGGCCTACGAGCAGTACTTC
TRBV29-1	.	14	few	TRBJ1-2	CSDRGGGSNYGYTF	TGCAGCGATAGGGGGGGGGGAAGCAACTATGGCTACACCTTC
TRBV5-8	.	16	many	TRBJ2-2	CASTTGSSANTGELFF	TGTGCCAGCACCACAGGGTCCAGCGCTAACACCGGGGAGCTGTTTTTT